Each of the 10 T cell receptor beta chains below was sequenced from the same sample in a study of post-analysis software for immune sequencing data (dated by TCRdb to 2014 to 2015). Study-level results and caveats: Roughly 5 TRBV segments, including TRBV5-6, TRBV5-1 and TRBV20-1, were significantly more frequent in patients than controls.

These receptors' targets are unknown. The method was PCR. Data came from an Illumina HiSeq 2500. Unique molecular identifiers were incorporated into TCR beta cDNA libraries to reduce PCR and sequencing biases. TCRdb reprocessed the public reads (quality trimming at Q25 with fastp, clone calling with MiXCR) and kept in-frame beta chains. Rows merge per CDR3 protein into single entries with the most common DNA and genes. This sample gives roughly 800,000 distinct CDR3 sequences in total; 46% of them show up just once. Roughly 4.9% of the sample comes from the top ten. Sequencing was performed on blood. The origin of the receptors is a girl between 10 and 17 years old with multiple sclerosis.

This clonotype turned up a few times. This rearrangement joins TRBV29-1 to TRBJ2-4; 9 positions agree with TRBD2. V lost 4 bases to trimming and J lost 0 bases; unmatched junction nucleotides: 4. The CDR3 runs to 15 residues. The V gene's germline CDR1 is SQVTM and CDR2 ANQGSEA. The CDR3 here is CSVVAGELAKNIQYF. The CDR3 region has the DNA TGCAGCGTTGTAGCGGGAGAGCTAGCCAAAAACATTCAGTACTTC.

This clonotype has a handful of counts. The J gene is TRBJ1-4, the V gene TRBV30; unclear D gene. Germline V lookup: CDR1 GTSNPN, CDR2 SVGIG (reference sequence). V lost 0 bases, J lost 8 bases, and 13 bases lay in between. The CDR3 spans 14 residues. CDR3 protein: CAWSVGSAGEKLFF. CDR3 sequence (DNA): TGTGCCTGGAGTGTTGGGTCAGCGGGGGAAAAACTGTTTTTT.

There are a few counts of this clonotype. One end of the junction varies from germline; a read error may be responsible. The chain is built from TRBV5-1 and TRBJ2-7, with D unclear. Germline V gene sequence: CDR1 SGHRS, CDR2 YFSETQ. CDR3 length equals 14 residues. For the CDR3, the DNA is TGCGCCAACAGCTTGGCTGGACGCACAGATACGCAGTACTTC. Translated: CANSLAGRTDTQYF.

V gene TRBV20-1 combines with J gene TRBJ2-5, with 14 nucleotides matching TRBD2. Germline V lookup: CDR1 DFQATT, CDR2 SNEGSKA (reference sequence). V shed 6 bases and J 4 bases; nucleotides not matched to a gene: 28. CDR3 length: 22 amino acids. The CDR3 reads CSAHRKEIRGRLAGGRGETQYF. DNA for the CDR3: TGCAGTGCCCACCGCAAAGAGATAAGGGGGCGACTAGCGGGAGGGAGGGGAGAGACCCAGTACTTC.

The chain uses TRBV2 and TRBJ1-5, with D unresolved. V was trimmed by 1 base and J by 0 bases, leaving 10 bases between them. Germline CDR1 is SNHLY and CDR2 is FYNNEI. The CDR3 contains 16 residues. CDR3 amino acids: CASSEGTTYSNQPQHF. CDR3 sequence (DNA): TGTGCCAGCAGTGAAGGTACGACCTATAGCAATCAGCCCCAGCATTTT.

This chain joins TRBV4-3 and TRBJ2-1; D remains unclear. V was trimmed by 0 bases and J by 8 bases, leaving 8 bases between them. This CDR3 contains 13 residues. Germline CDR1 and CDR2: LGHNA and YSLEER. As DNA, the CDR3 is TGCGCCAGCAGCCAAGACCGATCGTATGAGCAGTTCTTC. This codes for CASSQDRSYEQFF.

This clonotype was observed a handful of times. The chain employs TRBV9 and TRBJ2-7, with a possible D match to TRBD2 (6 bases). Looked up from germline, CDR1 is SGDLS and CDR2 is YYNGEE. Trimming took off 0 bases at V and 2 bases at J, with 9 bases between the two ends. The CDR3 has 14 amino acids. The CDR3 sequence: CASSVGDSPYEQYF. The CDR3 DNA sequence: TGTGCCAGCAGCGTAGGGGACTCCCCCTACGAGCAGTACTTC.

This clonotype was seen only once. This rearrangement joins TRBV5-1 to TRBJ2-5; the D is unclear. Trimming pared 4 bases from V and 1 base from J, leaving 8 bases between. Germline V gene lookup returns CDR1 SGHRS and CDR2 YFSETQ. CDR3 length: 13 residues. CDR3 region: CASSITAQETQYF. The DNA for the CDR3 is TGCGCCAGCAGCATCACAGCCCAAGAGACCCAGTACTTC.

The chain recombines TRBV7-2 with TRBJ2-7, with 12 nucleotides matching TRBD2. Looked up from germline, CDR1 is SGHTA and CDR2 is FQGNSA. The CDR3 contains 15 residues. DNA of the CDR3: TGTGTAGGGCTAGCGGGAGGGTTCGTCTCCTACGAGCAGTACTTC. This sequence encodes CVGLAGGFVSYEQYF.

This chain connects TRBV20-1 to TRBJ2-1; 8 bases match TRBD2. The length of the CDR3 is 13 residues. Per the germline V gene, CDR1 is DFQATT and CDR2 is SNEGSKA (reference sequence). V shed 5 bases and J 6 bases; nucleotides not matched to a gene: 6. CDR3 DNA sequence: TGCAGTGCTTGCGGACTAGCTAGCAATGAGCAGTTCTTC. Residues: CSACGLASNEQFF.